Each of the 29 T cell receptor beta chains below was sequenced from the same sample in a study of CD8 T cells in Susac syndrome. Reverse transcription of about 0.5 to 1 ug RNA used random hexamers. TCRdb ran MiXCR on the immunoSEQ multiplex PCR reads and lists one entry per CDR3 protein. The table includes around 200,000 distinct CDR3 sequences, 85% to 95% detected once. The sample taken for sequencing was CD4+ T cells from PBMCs. The receptors were gathered from a human donor in good health.

V and J are TRBV3-1 and TRBJ2-7; TRBD1 aligns across 8 bases. V lost 4 bases and J lost 6; bases outside the gene matches: 5. Germline assignment: CDR1 LGHDT and CDR2 YNNKEL (reference sequence). This CDR3 region has 13 residues. The CDR3 region is CASSPGGGGEQYF. DNA of the CDR3: TGTGCCAGCAGCCCAGGGGGCGGAGGCGAGCAGTACTTC.

The V and J genes are TRBV3-1 and TRBJ1-1; D is unresolved. The CDR3 consists of 13 residues. Germline-derived CDR1 and CDR2 are LGHDT and YNNKEL (reference sequence). V lost 4 bases, J lost 6 bases, and 12 bases lay in between. The CDR3 region has the DNA TGTGCCAGCAGCCCTGGCTCCAGAGCTGAAGCTTTCTTT. Amino acids: CASSPGSRAEAFF.

The V and J genes are TRBV29-1 and TRBJ1-1; possible D gene TRBD1, 5 bases. Germline-derived CDR1 and CDR2 are SQVTM and ANQGSEA. Trimming shortened V by 6 bases and J by 4 bases, and 9 bases separated the two germline ends. The CDR3 covers 11 residues. CDR3 protein: CSVETGTEAFF. In nucleotides, the CDR3 is TGCAGCGTGGAAACAGGCACTGAAGCTTTCTTT.

The chain joins TRBV20-1 to TRBJ1-1; unclear D gene. V gave up 3 bases and J gave up 4 bases, with 9 bases separating them. There are 12 residues in the CDR3. CDR1 is DFQATT, CDR2 SNEGSKA, per germline (reference sequence). As DNA, the CDR3 is TGCAGTGCTAGTGGAGGGCTCACTGAAGCTTTCTTT. Encoded protein: CSASGGLTEAFF.

The chain employs TRBV20-1 and TRBJ2-3, with D maybe TRBD2 (6 bases). V lost 8 bases and J 9 bases, leaving 18 bases between the germline ends. Germline V lookup: CDR1 DFQATT, CDR2 SNEGSKA (reference sequence). The CDR3 length is 12 residues. The DNA for the CDR3 is TGCAGTCCAATCAATGCGGGACTCACGCAGTATTTT. Translated, it gives CSPINAGLTQYF.

V usage is TRBV24-1 and J usage is TRBJ2-1; 8 bases fit TRBD2. The V segment lost 4 bases and the J segment 10 bases; nucleotides outside the gene matches: 8. Germline CDR1 reads KGHDR; CDR2 reads SFDVKD. This CDR3 has 14 residues. CDR3 nucleotide sequence: TGTGCCACCAGTGACCCCGGACTAGCAGGCGAGCAGTTCTTC. Its translation: CATSDPGLAGEQFF.

The CDR3 is CASSQQGNKNIQYF. CDR3 nucleotide sequence: TGTGCCAGTAGCCAACAGGGTAACAAAAACATTCAGTACTTC. The genes are TRBV19 and TRBJ2-4; D possibly corresponds to TRBD1 (6 bases). Per the germline V gene, CDR1 is LNHDA and CDR2 is SQIVND (reference sequence). The CDR3 sequence is 14 residues long. V lost 6 bases to trimming and J lost 3 bases, with 12 bases between them.

The chain joins TRBV3-1 to TRBJ1-1, with D maybe TRBD1 (6 bases). This CDR3 is built from 15 residues. Germline CDR1 is LGHDT and CDR2 is YNNKEL (reference sequence). V was cut by 4 bases and J by 3 bases, with 15 bases left in between. The CDR3 coding sequence is TGTGCCAGCAGCCGGGCCAGGGGCAGTCACACTGAAGCTTTCTTT. Encoded protein: CASSRARGSHTEAFF.

This clonotype has more than one count but fewer than ten. This chain uses TRBV6-4 with TRBJ2-7, with D unclear. V was pared by 5 bases and J by 3 bases, with 8 bases between. This CDR3 is built from 12 residues. In germline, CDR1 is MRHNA, CDR2 SNTAGT. CDR3 sequence: CASSRHNYEQYV. CDR3 sequence (DNA): TGTGCCAGCAGTCGGCACAACTACGAGCAGTACGTC.

The genes are TRBV7-9 and TRBJ1-1; perhaps TRBD1 as D (5 bases). There are 13 residues in the CDR3. CDR1 and CDR2 from the germline V gene are SEHNR and FQNEAQ (reference sequence). With 1 base removed from V and 5 bases from J, the gap between germline ends came to 8 bases. The CDR3 loop reads CASSLGGETEAFF. CDR3 nucleotides: TGTGCCAGCAGCTTAGGGGGGGAGACTGAAGCTTTCTTT.

The chain links TRBV24-1 to TRBJ2-5; 10 bases align to TRBD1. There are 15 residues in the CDR3. With V trimmed by 4 bases and J by 5 bases, 6 bases remained unmatched. The germline gives CDR1 KGHDR, CDR2 SFDVKD. Here the CDR3 reads CATSDPDRGPETQYF. The CDR3 nucleotides read TGTGCCACCAGTGACCCCGACAGGGGGCCGGAGACCCAGTACTTC.

This sequence joins TRBV6-5 and TRBJ2-5; D is undetermined. The CDR3 runs 17 residues. Germline V gene lookup returns CDR1 MNHEY and CDR2 SVGAGI. V dropped 0 bases and J dropped 2 bases, with 16 bases sitting between them. The CDR3 reads CASSYSGSTRGQETQYF. The CDR3, as DNA: TGTGCCAGCAGTTACTCAGGCTCGACGAGAGGACAAGAGACCCAGTACTTC.

The chain employs TRBV24-1 and TRBJ2-1; weak D call: TRBD1 (5 bases). This CDR3 comprises 14 residues. CDR1 KGHDR and CDR2 SFDVKD come from the germline V gene. V lost 7 bases, J lost 8 bases, and 17 bases lay in between. The CDR3 region is CATSATRRVHEQFF. The CDR3 coding sequence is TGTGCCACCAGCGCGACACGCAGGGTCCATGAGCAGTTCTTC.

The chain recombines TRBV2 with TRBJ2-7, with D tentatively TRBD1 or TRBD2 (5 bases each). This CDR3 comprises 13 residues. With 6 bases removed from V and 1 base from J, the gap between germline ends came to 10 bases. Looked up from germline, CDR1 is SNHLY and CDR2 is FYNNEI. The CDR3 region is CASRPGPSYEQYV. CDR3 in DNA: TGTGCCAGCAGACCGGGACCTTCCTACGAGCAGTACGTC.

This CDR3 is CATSDQTGGVGYTF. CDR3 bases: TGTGCCACCAGTGACCAGACAGGGGGCGTCGGCTACACCTTC. This sequence joins TRBV24-1 and TRBJ1-2; 10 nucleotides match TRBD1. The V gene's germline CDR1 is KGHDR and CDR2 SFDVKD. J gave up 8 bases and V 4 bases, and 6 bases lay outside the gene matches. This CDR3 region has 14 residues.

V usage is TRBV12-3 or TRBV12-4 and J usage is TRBJ1-4, with D uncertain. Trimming took off 6 bases at V and 5 bases at J, with 19 bases between the two ends. The CDR3 sequence is 16 residues long. In nucleotides, the CDR3 is TGTGCCAGCAGCGTCCGGGTCAGCCTACAAAATGAAAAACTGTTTTTT. Its protein product is CASSVRVSLQNEKLFF.

The chain has TRBV7-3 and TRBJ2-5; 9 bases fit TRBD2. The J segment lost 5 bases and the V segment lost 5 bases, leaving 9 bases of the junction unmatched. Per the germline V gene, CDR1 is SGHTA and CDR2 is FQGTGA. The CDR3 sequence is 15 residues long. The CDR3 DNA is TGTGCCAGCAGCGCAAAGGGACTAGCCGTGGAGACCCAGTACTTC. This translates into CASSAKGLAVETQYF.

The chain couples TRBV29-1 to TRBJ2-1, with TRBD2 matching 8 bases. The germline CDR1 and CDR2 sequences are SQVTM and ANQGSEA. J lost 4 bases, V lost 2 bases, and 10 bases had no gene match. There are 16 residues in the CDR3. For the CDR3, the DNA is TGCAGCGTTGAATTCGCGGGAGGTCCCTCATACAATGAGCAGTTCTTC. Translated: CSVEFAGGPSYNEQFF.

The chain joins TRBV7-9 to TRBJ2-7; D assignment may be TRBD1 or TRBD2 (5 bases each). Germline V gene lookup returns CDR1 SEHNR and CDR2 FQNEAQ (reference sequence). Trimming removed 1 base from V and 0 bases from J, with 10 bases in between. This CDR3 contains 15 residues. CDR3 loop: CASSLDRDGSYEQYV. Here the CDR3 DNA reads TGTGCCAGCAGCTTAGACCGGGACGGCTCCTACGAGCAGTACGTC.

The chain recombines TRBV2 with TRBJ1-1; weak D call: TRBD1 (6 bases). The V end lost 7 bases, the J end lost 4 bases, and 16 bases lay between the germline ends. The CDR3 totals 14 residues. CDR1 is SNHLY and CDR2 is FYNNEI in the germline V gene. CDR3 sequence reads: CASKVETGGTEAFF. CDR3 DNA sequence: TGTGCCAGCAAGGTTGAGACAGGCGGCACTGAAGCTTTCTTT.

CDR3 in amino acids: CASRAFTGAEAFF. The DNA of the CDR3 is TGTGCCAGCAGAGCATTCACGGGGGCTGAAGCTTTCTTT. This chain connects TRBV12-3 or TRBV12-4 to TRBJ1-1; tentative D call: TRBD1 (5 bases). The CDR3 totals 13 residues. With 6 bases removed from V and 6 bases from J, the gap between germline ends came to 14 bases.

The rearrangement links TRBV24-1 to TRBJ2-7; TRBD1 is a possible D gene (5 bases). The CDR3 consists of 16 residues. The germline CDR1 and CDR2 sequences are KGHDR and SFDVKD. The V gene lost 4 bases and the J gene lost 2 bases, with 17 bases spanning the gap. The chain's CDR3 is CATSDPAAGYPYEQYF. The CDR3 DNA follows: TGTGCCACCAGTGACCCCGCCGCAGGGTATCCCTACGAGCAGTACTTC.

This clonotype was seen a single time. The CDR3 DNA reads TGTGCCAGCGGGGGGTCAGGGAACAATGAGCAGTTCTTC. It is translated as CASGGSGNNEQFF. V and J are TRBV7-9 and TRBJ2-1; perhaps TRBD2 as D (6 bases). Trimming removed 8 bases at V and 5 bases at J, with 13 bases between. Germline CDR1 is SEHNR and CDR2 is FQNEAQ (reference sequence). CDR3 length: 13 amino acids.

The rearrangement uses TRBV29-1 and TRBJ2-1, with D possibly being TRBD1 (6 bases). Germline loops: CDR1 SQVTM, CDR2 ANQGSEA. Trimming pared 4 bases from V and 5 bases from J, leaving 15 bases between. This CDR3 is 14 amino acids long. The CDR3 DNA sequence: TGCAGCGTTGTTTTGTGGGGGCGGGACAATGAGCAGTTCTTC. Translation: CSVVLWGRDNEQFF.

The chain uses TRBV7-3 and TRBJ2-1; 11 bases are shared with TRBD2. The CDR3 is made up of 15 amino acids. V was pared by 3 bases and J by 10 bases, with 8 bases of the junction left unmatched. Germline CDR1 and CDR2: SGHTA and FQGTGA. The chain's CDR3 is CASSFLLAGGGEQFF. The DNA for the CDR3 is TGTGCCAGCAGCTTCCTCCTAGCGGGAGGAGGAGAGCAGTTCTTC.

V is TRBV20-1 and J is TRBJ2-5; the D call may be TRBD1 or TRBD2 (5 bases each). Trimming cost V 1 base and J 2 bases, with 14 bases left between them. The CDR3 has 15 residues. Germline values: CDR1 DFQATT, CDR2 SNEGSKA (reference sequence). Here the CDR3 DNA reads TGCAGTGCTAGAGGCGCCGGGGCAGCACAAGAGACCCAGTACTTC. It is translated as CSARGAGAAQETQYF.

The chain links TRBV20-1 to TRBJ2-1; 13 bases align to TRBD2. The CDR3 spans 15 residues. Unmatched junction bases numbered 4, after V lost 2 bases and J lost 6 bases. CDR1 and CDR2 (germline): DFQATT, SNEGSKA (reference sequence). The CDR3 DNA reads TGCAGTGCTAGACGGGGACTAGCGGGATTCAATGAGCAGTTCTTC. Protein sequence: CSARRGLAGFNEQFF.

The chain joins TRBV30 to TRBJ2-1; tentative D call: TRBD2 (6 bases). Germline assignment: CDR1 GTSNPN and CDR2 SVGIG (reference sequence). This CDR3 has 13 residues. Trimming took off 2 bases at V and 9 bases at J, with 14 bases between the two ends. In DNA, the CDR3 is TGTGCCTGGAGTCGGGGGAGCCGGTCTGAGCAGTTCTTC. It is translated as CAWSRGSRSEQFF.

This chain links TRBV5-4 with TRBJ2-1; 11 bases are a match to TRBD1. Trimming removed 4 bases from V and 5 bases from J; junction bases left unmatched: 5. CDR1 is SGHNT and CDR2 is YYREEE in the germline V gene (reference sequence). The CDR3 loop spans 15 amino acids. The CDR3 loop is CASSPRDRGDNEQFF. DNA for the CDR3: TGTGCCAGCAGCCCCCGGGACAGGGGGGACAATGAGCAGTTCTTC.